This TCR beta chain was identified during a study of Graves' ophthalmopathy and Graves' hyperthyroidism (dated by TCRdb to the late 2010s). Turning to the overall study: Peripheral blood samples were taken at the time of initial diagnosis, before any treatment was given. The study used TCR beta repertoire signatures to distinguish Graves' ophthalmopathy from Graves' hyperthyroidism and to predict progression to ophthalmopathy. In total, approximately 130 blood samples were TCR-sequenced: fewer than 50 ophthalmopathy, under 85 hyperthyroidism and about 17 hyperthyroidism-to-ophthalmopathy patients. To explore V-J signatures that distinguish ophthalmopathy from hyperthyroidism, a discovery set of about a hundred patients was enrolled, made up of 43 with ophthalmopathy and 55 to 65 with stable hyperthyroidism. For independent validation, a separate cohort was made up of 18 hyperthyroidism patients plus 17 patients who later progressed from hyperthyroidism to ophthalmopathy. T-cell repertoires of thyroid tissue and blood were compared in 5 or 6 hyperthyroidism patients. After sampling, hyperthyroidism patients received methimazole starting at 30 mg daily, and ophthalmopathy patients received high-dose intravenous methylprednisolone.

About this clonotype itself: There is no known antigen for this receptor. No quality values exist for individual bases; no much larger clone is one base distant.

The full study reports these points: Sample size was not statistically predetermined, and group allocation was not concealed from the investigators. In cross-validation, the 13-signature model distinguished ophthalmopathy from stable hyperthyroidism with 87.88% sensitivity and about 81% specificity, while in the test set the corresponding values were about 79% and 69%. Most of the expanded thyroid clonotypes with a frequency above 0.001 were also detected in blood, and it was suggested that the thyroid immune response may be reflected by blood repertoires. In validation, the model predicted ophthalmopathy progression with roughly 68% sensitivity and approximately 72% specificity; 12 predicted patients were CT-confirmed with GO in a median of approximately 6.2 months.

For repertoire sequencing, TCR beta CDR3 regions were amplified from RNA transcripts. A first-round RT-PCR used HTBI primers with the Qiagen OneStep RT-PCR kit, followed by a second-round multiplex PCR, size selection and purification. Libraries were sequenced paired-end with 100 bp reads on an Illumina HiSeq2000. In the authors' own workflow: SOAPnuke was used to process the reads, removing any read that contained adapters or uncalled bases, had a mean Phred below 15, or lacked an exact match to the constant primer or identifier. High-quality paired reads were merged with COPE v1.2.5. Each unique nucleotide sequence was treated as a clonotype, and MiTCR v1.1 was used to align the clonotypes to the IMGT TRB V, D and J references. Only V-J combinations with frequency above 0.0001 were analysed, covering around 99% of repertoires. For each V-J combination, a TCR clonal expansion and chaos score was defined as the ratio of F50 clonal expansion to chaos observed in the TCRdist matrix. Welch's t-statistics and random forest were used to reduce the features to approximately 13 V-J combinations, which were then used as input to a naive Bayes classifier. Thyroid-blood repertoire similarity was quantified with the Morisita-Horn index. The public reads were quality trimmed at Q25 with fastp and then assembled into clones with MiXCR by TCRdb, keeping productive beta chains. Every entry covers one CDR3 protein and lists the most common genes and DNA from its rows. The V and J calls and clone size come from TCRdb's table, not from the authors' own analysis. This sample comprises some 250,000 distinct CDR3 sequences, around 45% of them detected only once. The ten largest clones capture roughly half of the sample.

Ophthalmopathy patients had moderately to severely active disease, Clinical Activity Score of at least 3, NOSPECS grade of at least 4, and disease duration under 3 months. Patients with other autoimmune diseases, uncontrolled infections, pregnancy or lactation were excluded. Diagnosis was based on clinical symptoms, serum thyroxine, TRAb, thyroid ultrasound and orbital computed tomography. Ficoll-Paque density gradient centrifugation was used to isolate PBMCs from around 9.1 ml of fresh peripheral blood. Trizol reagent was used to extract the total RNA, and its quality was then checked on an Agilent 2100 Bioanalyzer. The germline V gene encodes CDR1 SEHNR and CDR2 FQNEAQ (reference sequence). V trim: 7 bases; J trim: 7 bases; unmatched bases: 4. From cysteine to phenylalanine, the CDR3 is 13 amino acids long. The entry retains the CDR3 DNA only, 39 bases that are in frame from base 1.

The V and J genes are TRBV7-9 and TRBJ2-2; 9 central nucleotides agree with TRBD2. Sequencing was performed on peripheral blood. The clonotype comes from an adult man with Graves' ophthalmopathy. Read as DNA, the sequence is TGTGCCAGCACCTTTAGCGGGAGCGGGGAGCTGTTTTTT. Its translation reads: CASTFSGSGELFF.